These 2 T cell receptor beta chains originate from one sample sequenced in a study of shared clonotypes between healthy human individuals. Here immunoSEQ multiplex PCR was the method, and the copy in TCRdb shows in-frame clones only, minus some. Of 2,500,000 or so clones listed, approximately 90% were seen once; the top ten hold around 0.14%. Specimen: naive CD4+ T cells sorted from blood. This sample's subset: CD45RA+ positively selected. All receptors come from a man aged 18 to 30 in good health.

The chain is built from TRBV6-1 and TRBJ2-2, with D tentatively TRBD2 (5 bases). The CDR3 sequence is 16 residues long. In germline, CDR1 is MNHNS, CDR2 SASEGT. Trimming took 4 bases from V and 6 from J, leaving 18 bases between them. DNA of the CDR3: TGTGCCAGCAGTGTCTCGGGCTTAGGGAGCTCCGGGGAGCTGTTTTTT. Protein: CASSVSGLGSSGELFF.

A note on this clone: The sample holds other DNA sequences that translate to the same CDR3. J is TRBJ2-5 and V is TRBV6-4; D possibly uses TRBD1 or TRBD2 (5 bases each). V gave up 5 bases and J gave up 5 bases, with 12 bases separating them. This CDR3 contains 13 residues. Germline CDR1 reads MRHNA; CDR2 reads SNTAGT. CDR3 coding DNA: TGTGCCAGCAGTCCCGGGGCAGGGGAGACCCAGTACTTC. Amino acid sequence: CASSPGAGETQYF.